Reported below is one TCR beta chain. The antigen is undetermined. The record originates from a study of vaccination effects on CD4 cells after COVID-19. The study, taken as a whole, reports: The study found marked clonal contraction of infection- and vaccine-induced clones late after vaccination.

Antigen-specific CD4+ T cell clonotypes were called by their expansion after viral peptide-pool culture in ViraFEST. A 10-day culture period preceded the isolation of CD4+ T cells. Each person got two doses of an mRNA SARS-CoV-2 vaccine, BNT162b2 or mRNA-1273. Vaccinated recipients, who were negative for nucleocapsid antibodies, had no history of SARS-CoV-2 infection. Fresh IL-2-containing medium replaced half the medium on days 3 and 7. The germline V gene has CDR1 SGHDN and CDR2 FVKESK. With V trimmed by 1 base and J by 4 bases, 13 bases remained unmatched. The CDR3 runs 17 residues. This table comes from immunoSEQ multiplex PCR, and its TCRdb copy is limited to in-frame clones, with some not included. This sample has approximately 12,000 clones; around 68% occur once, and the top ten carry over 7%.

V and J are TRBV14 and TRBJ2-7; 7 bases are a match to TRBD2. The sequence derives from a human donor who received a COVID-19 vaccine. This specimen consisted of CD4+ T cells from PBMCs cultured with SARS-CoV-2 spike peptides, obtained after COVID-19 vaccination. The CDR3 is CASSQGVLRGGTYEQYF. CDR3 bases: TGTGCCAGCAGCCAAGGCGTGCTTCGCGGGGGTACATACGAGCAGTACTTC.